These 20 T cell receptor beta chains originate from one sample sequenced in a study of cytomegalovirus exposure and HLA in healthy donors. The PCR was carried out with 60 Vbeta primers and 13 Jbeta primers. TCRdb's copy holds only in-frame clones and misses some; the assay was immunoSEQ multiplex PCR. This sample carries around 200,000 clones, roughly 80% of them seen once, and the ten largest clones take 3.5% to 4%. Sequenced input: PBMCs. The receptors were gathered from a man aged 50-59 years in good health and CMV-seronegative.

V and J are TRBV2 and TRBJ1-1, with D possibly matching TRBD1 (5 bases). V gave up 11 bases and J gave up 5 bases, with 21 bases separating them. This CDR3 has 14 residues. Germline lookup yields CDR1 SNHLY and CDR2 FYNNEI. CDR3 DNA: TGTGCCGGATGGGACGGGGAGGGGAGTACTGAAGCTTTCTTT. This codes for CAGWDGEGSTEAFF.

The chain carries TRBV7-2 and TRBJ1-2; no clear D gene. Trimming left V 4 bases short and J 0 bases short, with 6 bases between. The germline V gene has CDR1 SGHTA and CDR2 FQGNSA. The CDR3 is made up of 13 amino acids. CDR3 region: CASSSVTNYGYTF. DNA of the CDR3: TGTGCCAGCAGCTCGGTCACTAACTATGGCTACACCTTC. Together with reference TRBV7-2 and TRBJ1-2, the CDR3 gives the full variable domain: GAGVSQSPSNKVTEKGKDVELRCDPISGHTALYWYRQSLGQGLEFLIYFQGNSAPDKSGLPSDRFSAERTGGSVSTLTIQRTQQEDSAVYLCASSSVTNYGYTFGSGTRLTVV.

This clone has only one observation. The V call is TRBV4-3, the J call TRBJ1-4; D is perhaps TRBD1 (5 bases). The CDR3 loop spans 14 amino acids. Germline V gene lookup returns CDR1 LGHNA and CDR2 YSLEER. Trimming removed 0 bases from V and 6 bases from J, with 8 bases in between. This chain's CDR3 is CASSQDGGYEKLFF. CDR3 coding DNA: TGCGCCAGCAGCCAAGATGGGGGGTATGAAAAACTGTTTTTT.

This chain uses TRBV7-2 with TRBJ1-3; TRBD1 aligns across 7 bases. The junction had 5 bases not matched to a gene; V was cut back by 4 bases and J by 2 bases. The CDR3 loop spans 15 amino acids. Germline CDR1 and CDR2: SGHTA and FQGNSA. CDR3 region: CASSSRGQAGNTIYF. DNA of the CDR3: TGTGCCAGCAGCTCGAGGGGGCAAGCTGGAAACACCATATATTTT.

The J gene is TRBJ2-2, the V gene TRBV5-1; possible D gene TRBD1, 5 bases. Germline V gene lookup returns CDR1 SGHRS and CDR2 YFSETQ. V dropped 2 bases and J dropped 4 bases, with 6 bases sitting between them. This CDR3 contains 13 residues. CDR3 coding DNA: TGCGCCAGCAGCTTACAGGTCACCGGGGAGCTGTTTTTT. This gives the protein CASSLQVTGELFF.

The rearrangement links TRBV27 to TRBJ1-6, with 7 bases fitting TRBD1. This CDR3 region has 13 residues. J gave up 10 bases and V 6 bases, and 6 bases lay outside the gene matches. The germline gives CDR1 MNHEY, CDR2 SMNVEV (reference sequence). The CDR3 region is CASRDRSQSPLHF. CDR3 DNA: TGTGCCAGCAGGGACAGGTCCCAATCACCCCTCCACTTT.

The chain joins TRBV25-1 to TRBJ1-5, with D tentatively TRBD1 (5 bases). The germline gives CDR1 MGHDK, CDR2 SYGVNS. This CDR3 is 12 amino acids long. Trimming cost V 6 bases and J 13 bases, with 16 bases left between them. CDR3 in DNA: TGTGCCAGCAGCGGGGGGTGGGGCCCGCAGCATTTT. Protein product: CASSGGWGPQHF.

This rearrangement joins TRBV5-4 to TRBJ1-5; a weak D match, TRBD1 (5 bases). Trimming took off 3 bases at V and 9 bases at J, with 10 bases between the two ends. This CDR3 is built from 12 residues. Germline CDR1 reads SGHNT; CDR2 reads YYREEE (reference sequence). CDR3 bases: TGTGCCAGCAGCTCCGGGGGAGGGCCCCAGCATTTT. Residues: CASSSGGGPQHF.

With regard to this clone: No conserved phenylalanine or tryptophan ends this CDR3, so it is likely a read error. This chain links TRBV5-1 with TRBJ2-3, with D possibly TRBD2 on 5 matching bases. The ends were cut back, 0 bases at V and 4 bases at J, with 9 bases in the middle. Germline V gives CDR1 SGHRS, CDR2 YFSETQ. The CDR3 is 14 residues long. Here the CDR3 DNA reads TGCGCCAGCAGCTTGGGGGAGTATGCAGATACGCAGTATCTT. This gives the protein CASSLGEYADTQYL.

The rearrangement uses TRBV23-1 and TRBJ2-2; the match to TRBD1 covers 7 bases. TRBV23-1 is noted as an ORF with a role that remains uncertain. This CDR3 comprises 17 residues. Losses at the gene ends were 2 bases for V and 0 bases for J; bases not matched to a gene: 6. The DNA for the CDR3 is TGCGCCAGCAGTCAACTACGGGACAGACCGAACACCGGGGAGCTGTTTTTT. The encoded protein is CASSQLRDRPNTGELFF.

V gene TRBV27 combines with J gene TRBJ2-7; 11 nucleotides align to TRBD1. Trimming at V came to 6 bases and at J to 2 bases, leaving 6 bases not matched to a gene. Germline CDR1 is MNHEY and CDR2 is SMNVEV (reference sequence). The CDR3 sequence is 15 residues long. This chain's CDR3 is CASSSGQGATYEQYF. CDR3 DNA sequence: TGTGCCAGCAGCTCAGGACAGGGGGCCACCTACGAGCAGTACTTC.

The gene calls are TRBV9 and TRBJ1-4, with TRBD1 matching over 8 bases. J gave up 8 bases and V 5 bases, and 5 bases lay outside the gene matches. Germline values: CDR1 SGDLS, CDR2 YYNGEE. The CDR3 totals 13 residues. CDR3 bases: TGTGCCAGCAGTGATGGACAGGGCGAAAAACTGTTTTTT. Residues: CASSDGQGEKLFF.

CDR3 nucleotides: TGTGCCAGCAGCTTAATTGGGACAACGAACACCGGGGAGCTGTTTTTT. As protein: CASSLIGTTNTGELFF. J is TRBJ2-2 and V is TRBV7-6; D is possibly TRBD1 (6 bases). Germline V CDR1 and CDR2: SGHVS, FNYEAQ. CDR3 length: 16 amino acids. Trimming removed 2 bases at V and 0 bases at J, with 10 bases between.

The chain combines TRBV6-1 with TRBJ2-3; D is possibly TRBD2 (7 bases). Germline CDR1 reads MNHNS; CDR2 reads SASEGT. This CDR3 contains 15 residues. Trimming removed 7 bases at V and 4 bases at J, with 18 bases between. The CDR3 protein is CASTLGGPAADTQYF. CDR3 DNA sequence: TGTGCCAGCACCTTGGGGGGGCCTGCCGCAGATACGCAGTATTTT.

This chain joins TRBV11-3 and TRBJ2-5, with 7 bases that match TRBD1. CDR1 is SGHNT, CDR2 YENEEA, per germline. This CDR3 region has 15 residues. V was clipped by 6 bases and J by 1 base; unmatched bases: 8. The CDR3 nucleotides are TGTGCCAGCAGTTCGAGACAGGGAAGCCAAGAGACCCAGTACTTC. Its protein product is CASSSRQGSQETQYF.

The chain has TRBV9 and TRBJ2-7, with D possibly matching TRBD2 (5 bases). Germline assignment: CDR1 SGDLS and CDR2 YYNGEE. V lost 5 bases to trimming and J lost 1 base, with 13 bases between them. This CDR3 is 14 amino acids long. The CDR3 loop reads CASSVLATSYEQYF. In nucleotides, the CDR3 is TGTGCCAGCAGTGTGCTAGCTACTTCCTACGAGCAGTACTTC. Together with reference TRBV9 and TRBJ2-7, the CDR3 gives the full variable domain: DSGVTQTPKHLITATGQRVTLRCSPRSGDLSVYWYQQSLDQGLQFLIQYYNGEERAKGNILERFSAQQFPDLHSELNLSSLELGDSALYFCASSVLATSYEQYFGPGTRLTVT.

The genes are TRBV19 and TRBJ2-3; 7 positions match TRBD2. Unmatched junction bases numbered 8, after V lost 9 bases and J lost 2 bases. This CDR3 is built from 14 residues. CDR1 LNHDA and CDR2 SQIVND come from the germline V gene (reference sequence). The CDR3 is CASKGLRDTDTQYF. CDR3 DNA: TGTGCCAGCAAGGGACTACGAGACACAGATACGCAGTATTTT.

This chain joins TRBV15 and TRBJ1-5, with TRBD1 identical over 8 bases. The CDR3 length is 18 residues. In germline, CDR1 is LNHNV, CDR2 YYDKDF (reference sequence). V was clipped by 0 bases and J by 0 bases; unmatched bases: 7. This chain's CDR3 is CATSRDYSQGASNQPQHF. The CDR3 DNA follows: TGTGCCACCAGCAGAGATTATAGTCAGGGGGCTAGCAATCAGCCCCAGCATTTT.

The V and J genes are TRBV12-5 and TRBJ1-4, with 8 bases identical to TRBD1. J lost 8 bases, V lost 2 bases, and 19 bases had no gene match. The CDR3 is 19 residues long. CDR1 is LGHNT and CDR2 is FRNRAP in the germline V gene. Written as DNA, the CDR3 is TGTGCTAGTGGTTTGTTTTCCGACAGGGGAACTCAACTGATCGAAAAACTGTTTTTT. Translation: CASGLFSDRGTQLIEKLFF.

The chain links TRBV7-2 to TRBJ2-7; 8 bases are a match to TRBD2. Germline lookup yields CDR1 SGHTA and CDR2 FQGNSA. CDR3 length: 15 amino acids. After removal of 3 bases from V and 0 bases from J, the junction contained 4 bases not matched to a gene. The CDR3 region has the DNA TGTGCCAGCAGCTTGGAAGGACTAGCCTCCTACGAGCAGTACTTC. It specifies CASSLEGLASYEQYF.